Listed here are 25 T cell receptor beta chains from one sample, sequenced in a study of cytomegalovirus exposure and HLA in healthy donors. Use of 60 Vbeta and 13 Jbeta primers characterized the PCR. Sequenced by immunoSEQ multiplex PCR; TCRdb stores in-frame clones only, minus some. The data contain 55,000 or so clones, 70% to 85% of them singletons. The material sequenced was PBMCs. These receptors originate from a young man in good health and CMV-seronegative.

CDR3 nucleotide sequence: TGTGCCAGCAGCTTGTCATGGACAGGGGGCAGGTACACTGAAGCTTTCTTT. This codes for CASSLSWTGGRYTEAFF. The rearrangement joins TRBV5-6 to TRBJ1-1, with TRBD1 matching over 11 bases. The CDR3 consists of 17 residues. Germline V gene lookup returns CDR1 SGHDT and CDR2 YYEEEE. V lost 1 base and J lost 3; bases outside the gene matches: 8. Variable domain in full (rest from reference TRBV5-6 and TRBJ1-1): DAGVTQSPTHLIKTRGQQVTLRCSPKSGHDTVSWYQQALGQGPQFIFQYYEEEERQRGNFPDRFSGHQFPNYSSELNVNALLLGDSALYLCASSLSWTGGRYTEAFFGQGTRLTVV.

CDR3 residues: CASSMGLSVNTEAFF. The CDR3 DNA sequence: TGTGCCAGTAGTATGGGACTTAGTGTTAACACTGAAGCTTTCTTT. V gene TRBV19 combines with J gene TRBJ1-1, with D possibly being TRBD1 (5 bases). With 3 bases removed from V and 2 bases from J, the gap between germline ends came to 13 bases. CDR1 is LNHDA, CDR2 SQIVND, per germline (reference sequence). The CDR3 extends over 15 amino acids.

The chain recombines TRBV5-4 with TRBJ2-1; maybe TRBD2 (6 bases). Trimming removed 4 bases from V and 2 bases from J, with 10 bases in between. CDR1 and CDR2 from the germline V gene are SGHNT and YYREEE (reference sequence). CDR3 size: 14 residues. CDR3 protein: CASSKAGTYNEQFF. The CDR3 nucleotides are TGTGCCAGCAGCAAAGCGGGTACCTACAATGAGCAGTTCTTC.

The chain employs TRBV2 and TRBJ2-7; 7 nucleotides line up with TRBD1. J was trimmed by 3 bases and V by 1 base; bases with no gene match: 15. CDR1 and CDR2 (germline): SNHLY, FYNNEI. The CDR3 has 18 amino acids. The CDR3 nucleotides read TGTGCCAGCAGTGAAGACCCCCGTGACAGGGTGGGGTTCTACGAGCAGTACTTC. It specifies CASSEDPRDRVGFYEQYF.

J is TRBJ2-3 and V is TRBV5-1, with D maybe TRBD1 (6 bases). The V end lost 4 bases, the J end lost 0 bases, and 12 bases lay between the germline ends. In germline, CDR1 is SGHRS, CDR2 YFSETQ. This CDR3 contains 15 residues. In nucleotides, the CDR3 is TGCGCCAGCAGCCTAGGGGGTAAAAGCACAGATACGCAGTATTTT. Amino acids: CASSLGGKSTDTQYF.

This clone was counted between two and nine times. V gene TRBV15 combines with J gene TRBJ2-3; D unclear. Germline V CDR1 and CDR2: LNHNV, YYDKDF (reference sequence). The V and J ends lost 1 base and 5 bases respectively, with 7 bases between them. There are 13 residues in the CDR3. Written as DNA, the CDR3 is TGTGCCACCAGCAGAGTTATGAGAGATACGCAGTATTTT. This translates into CATSRVMRDTQYF.

The chain recombines TRBV6-1 with TRBJ2-7, with D perhaps TRBD2 (6 bases). The CDR3 contains 16 residues. Trimming removed 0 bases from V and 3 bases from J, with 15 bases in between. Germline values: CDR1 MNHNS, CDR2 SASEGT. The CDR3 coding sequence is TGTGCCAGCAGTGAAGCTTTGTCCGGGGGTAACTACGAGCAGTACTTC. It yields the protein CASSEALSGGNYEQYF.

This clone was counted only a few times. This chain connects TRBV7-9 to TRBJ1-5; tentative D call: TRBD1 (5 bases). Trimming cost V 5 bases and J 0 bases, with 11 bases left between them. From germline, CDR1 is SEHNR and CDR2 FQNEAQ (reference sequence). The CDR3 length is 15 residues. The DNA for the CDR3 is TGTGCCAGCAGCGGGGGGACGAATAGCAATCAGCCCCAGCATTTT. Protein product: CASSGGTNSNQPQHF. Full variable domain (rest looked up from reference TRBV7-9 and TRBJ1-5): DTGVSQNPRHKITKRGQNVTFRCDPISEHNRLYWYRQTLGQGPEFLTYFQNEAQLEKSRLLSDRFSAERPKGSFSTLEIQRTEQGDSAMYLCASSGGTNSNQPQHFGDGTRLSIL.

V gene TRBV7-9 combines with J gene TRBJ2-7; 7 bases map to TRBD1. Germline CDR1 and CDR2: SEHNR and FQNEAQ (reference sequence). Trimming at V came to 5 bases and at J to 6 bases, leaving 7 bases not matched to a gene. The length of the CDR3 is 13 residues. The CDR3 DNA sequence: TGTGCCAGCAGCCCCCAACAGGGGAGCGAGCAGTACTTC. Translation gives CASSPQQGSEQYF.

This chain joins TRBV15 and TRBJ1-4; TRBD1 matches 7 bases. The CDR3 consists of 14 residues. CDR1 and CDR2 from the germline V gene are LNHNV and YYDKDF (reference sequence). J gave up 7 bases and V 0 bases, and 2 bases lay outside the gene matches. The CDR3 DNA follows: TGTGCCACCAGCAGAGACAGGGGGGCTGAAAAACTGTTTTTT. Encoded protein: CATSRDRGAEKLFF. Looking up the rest from reference TRBV15 and TRBJ1-4 gives the full variable domain: DAMVIQNPRYQVTQFGKPVTLSCSQTLNHNVMYWYQQKSSQAPKLLFHYYDKDFNNEADTPDNFQSRRPNTSFCFLDIRSPGLGDTAMYLCATSRDRGAEKLFFGSGTQLSVL.

CDR3 amino acids: CASSISGAGSYEQYF. CDR3 in DNA: TGTGCCAGTAGTATCAGCGGAGCGGGGTCCTACGAGCAGTACTTC. The chain employs TRBV19 and TRBJ2-7; 7 bases agree with TRBD2. The length of the CDR3 is 15 residues. V gave up 3 bases and J gave up 1 base; unmatched junction bases: 6. Per the germline V gene, CDR1 is LNHDA and CDR2 is SQIVND (reference sequence). The full variable domain, its missing parts supplied by reference TRBV19 and TRBJ2-7, is DGGITQSPKYLFRKEGQNVTLSCEQNLNHDAMYWYRQDPGQGLRLIYYSQIVNDFQKGDIAEGYSVSREKKESFPLTVTSAQKNPTAFYLCASSISGAGSYEQYFGPGTRLTVT.

The chain joins TRBV2 to TRBJ2-5, with 7 positions matching TRBD2. CDR1 and CDR2 from the germline V gene are SNHLY and FYNNEI. V shed 2 bases and J 5 bases; nucleotides not matched to a gene: 17. This CDR3 has 18 residues. The DNA of the CDR3 is TGTGCCAGCAGTGAACCCCTTTTTGGACGGCGGGGGTGGGAGACCCAGTACTTC. Its protein product is CASSEPLFGRRGWETQYF.

The V and J genes are TRBV6-1 and TRBJ1-5; 7 bases are shared with TRBD1. This CDR3 is 13 amino acids long. The ends lost 4 bases at V and 4 bases at J; junction bases unmatched: 1. CDR1 and CDR2 from the germline V gene are MNHNS and SASEGT. The CDR3 DNA follows: TGTGCCAGCAGTGCGACAGGGAATCAGCCCCAGCATTTT. Its protein is CASSATGNQPQHF.

This chain connects TRBV28 to TRBJ2-3; 10 bases line up with TRBD2. Germline CDR1 reads MDHEN; CDR2 reads SYDVKM. Unmatched junction bases numbered 12, after V lost 7 bases and J lost 2 bases. The CDR3 loop spans 17 amino acids. The CDR3 loop is CASKGLGSGRATDTQYF. Here the CDR3 DNA reads TGTGCCAGCAAGGGCCTGGGAAGCGGGAGGGCCACAGATACGCAGTATTTT.

The V and J genes are TRBV4-2 and TRBJ1-3; TRBD1 is a possible D gene (6 bases). CDR3 length equals 18 residues. Germline V gene lookup returns CDR1 LGHNA and CDR2 YNFKEQ. V was shortened by 1 base and J by 2 bases, with 18 bases between the two germline ends. The CDR3 here is CASSQVGRGGGTGNTIYF. The CDR3 DNA reads as TGTGCCAGCAGCCAAGTGGGGAGAGGGGGAGGGACTGGAAACACCATATATTTT.

The V and J genes are TRBV7-9 and TRBJ2-1; tentatively, D is TRBD1 (5 bases). V was trimmed by 5 bases and J by 0 bases, leaving 11 bases between them. Germline CDR1 is SEHNR and CDR2 is FQNEAQ (reference sequence). The CDR3 has 15 residues. DNA for the CDR3: TGTGCCAGCAGCCCAACAACAGGCTCCTACAATGAGCAGTTCTTC. Protein product: CASSPTTGSYNEQFF.

The chain links TRBV5-1 to TRBJ1-1; 7 bases match TRBD1. Germline V CDR1 and CDR2: SGHRS, YFSETQ. This CDR3 has 14 amino acids. The ends lost 4 bases at V and 1 base at J; junction bases unmatched: 4. The CDR3 DNA reads TGCGCCAGCAGCAAGAGGACAGGGAACACTGAAGCTTTCTTT. The encoded protein is CASSKRTGNTEAFF.

This clone was seen a few times. The chain has TRBV7-9 and TRBJ2-1, with 9 bases matching TRBD1. CDR3 length: 16 amino acids. The germline gives CDR1 SEHNR, CDR2 FQNEAQ (reference sequence). V lost 5 bases and J lost 2; bases outside the gene matches: 7. CDR3 region: CASSPGTGLPYNEQFF. Here the CDR3 DNA reads TGTGCCAGCAGCCCCGGGACAGGGTTGCCCTACAATGAGCAGTTCTTC.

The chain recombines TRBV29-1 with TRBJ2-5; 10 positions match TRBD1. The DNA matches TRBJ2-7 better at its end, which makes the J call doubtful. The V gene's germline CDR1 is SQVTM and CDR2 ANQGSEA. The CDR3 is made up of 14 amino acids. The CDR3 sequence is CSVRFGQGAYEQYF. The CDR3 nucleotides are TGCAGCGTTCGGTTCGGACAGGGGGCCTACGAGCAGTACTTC.

This chain joins TRBV9 and TRBJ2-5; 7 bases match TRBD2. V lost 3 bases to trimming and J lost 2 bases; unmatched junction nucleotides: 4. There are 14 residues in the CDR3. Germline V gene sequence: CDR1 SGDLS, CDR2 YYNGEE. CDR3 nucleotide sequence: TGTGCCAGCAGCGCCCGAGCGGGGCAAGAGACCCAGTACTTC. This gives the protein CASSARAGQETQYF.

The chain joins TRBV5-1 to TRBJ2-3, with TRBD2 identical over 9 bases. Germline V gene lookup returns CDR1 SGHRS and CDR2 YFSETQ. The CDR3 is 15 amino acids. Trimming removed 0 bases from V and 5 bases from J; junction bases left unmatched: 4. This chain's CDR3 is CASSLGGLAGDTQYF. For the CDR3, the DNA is TGCGCCAGCAGCTTGGGGGGACTAGCTGGAGATACGCAGTATTTT.

This rearrangement joins TRBV30 to TRBJ2-5, with D perhaps TRBD1 (6 bases). The germline V and J ends were trimmed by 5 bases and 5 bases, with 21 bases remaining between them. This CDR3 spans 15 amino acids. CDR1 GTSNPN and CDR2 SVGIG come from the germline V gene (reference sequence). CDR3 DNA: TGTGCCTGGGAAGCATGGGGACACTCCCGGGAGACCCAGTACTTC. Residues: CAWEAWGHSRETQYF. Filled out from reference TRBV30 and TRBJ2-5, the complete variable domain reads SQTIHQWPATLVQPVGSPLSLECTVEGTSNPNLYWYRQAAGRGLQLLFYSVGIGQISSEVPQNLSASRPQDRQFILSSKKLLLSDSGFYLCAWEAWGHSRETQYFGPGTRLLVL.

The chain carries TRBV4-3 and TRBJ2-7, with TRBD1 matching over 8 bases. The CDR3 covers 15 residues. V gave up 1 base and J gave up 6 bases; unmatched junction bases: 8. CDR1 and CDR2 from the germline V gene are LGHNA and YSLEER. The CDR3 protein is CASSQVDREKSEQYF. For the CDR3, the DNA is TGCGCCAGCAGCCAAGTGGACAGGGAGAAGTCCGAGCAGTACTTC.

The chain uses TRBV9 and TRBJ2-1; 9 positions match TRBD1. With V trimmed by 4 bases and J by 7 bases, 3 bases remained unmatched. Germline assignment: CDR1 SGDLS and CDR2 YYNGEE. The CDR3 covers 13 residues. In DNA form, the CDR3 reads TGTGCCAGCAGCCAGGACAGGGGAAATGAGCAGTTCTTC. The encoded protein is CASSQDRGNEQFF.

The chain has TRBV11-3 and TRBJ2-4; TRBD2 aligns across 7 bases. The CDR3 extends over 18 amino acids. The junction had 14 bases not matched to a gene; V was cut back by 0 bases and J by 6 bases. Germline loops: CDR1 SGHNT, CDR2 YENEEA. The CDR3: CASSLDQGGSSFRNIQYF. Here the CDR3 DNA reads TGTGCCAGCAGCTTAGATCAAGGCGGGAGTAGTTTCAGAAACATTCAGTACTTC.